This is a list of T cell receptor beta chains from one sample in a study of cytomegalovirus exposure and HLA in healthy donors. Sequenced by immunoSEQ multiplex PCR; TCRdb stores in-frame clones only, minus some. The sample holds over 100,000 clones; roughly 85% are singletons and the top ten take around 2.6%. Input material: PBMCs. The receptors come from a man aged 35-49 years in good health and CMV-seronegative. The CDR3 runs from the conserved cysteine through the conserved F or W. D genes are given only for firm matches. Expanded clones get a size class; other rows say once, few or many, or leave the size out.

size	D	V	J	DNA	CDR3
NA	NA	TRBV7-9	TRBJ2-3	TGTGCCAGCAGCTTTCGGTCGGATACGCAGTATTTT	CASSFRSDTQYF
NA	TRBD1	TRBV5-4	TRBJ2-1	TGTGCCAGCAGCCTCAGGGGGCCTGAGCAGTTCTTC	CASSLRGPEQFF
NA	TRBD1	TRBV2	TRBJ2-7	TGTGCCCGCAGGGACAGGTTCCTGGACGAGCAGTACTTC	CARRDRFLDEQYF
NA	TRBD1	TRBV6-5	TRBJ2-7	TGTGCCAGCAGTGTCCCGGGACAGGGGTACGAGCAGTACTTC	CASSVPGQGYEQYF
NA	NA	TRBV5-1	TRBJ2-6	TGCGCCAGCAAAAACAGCTCTGGGGCCAACGTCCTGACTTTC	CASKNSSGANVLTF
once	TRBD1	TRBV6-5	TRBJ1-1	TGTGCCAGCGGTTACAGGGGGATCACTGAAGCTTTCTTT	CASGYRGITEAFF
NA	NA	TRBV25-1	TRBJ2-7	TGTGCCAGCAGTGACTGGACGGGATCCTACGAGCAGTACTTC	CASSDWTGSYEQYF
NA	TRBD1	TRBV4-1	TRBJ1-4	TGCGCCAGCAGCCATGGGACAGGGATTAGGACTAATGAAAAACTGTTTTTT	CASSHGTGIRTNEKLFF
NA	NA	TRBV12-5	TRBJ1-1	TGTGCTTCTTCACAGGAGCCGAACACTGAAGCTTTCTTT	CASSQEPNTEAFF
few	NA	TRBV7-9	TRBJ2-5	TGTGCCAGCAGCTTATTCCGACAGTTGTGGCAAGAGACCCAGTACTTC	CASSLFRQLWQETQYF
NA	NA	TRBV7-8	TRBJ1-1	TGTGCCAGCAGCTTACGGGGGGCGAATGAAGCTTTCTTT	CASSLRGANEAFF
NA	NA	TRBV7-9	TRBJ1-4	TGTGCCAGCAGCTTAACCAGGGATCGTGAAAAACTGTTTTTT	CASSLTRDREKLFF
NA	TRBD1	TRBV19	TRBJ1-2	TGTGCCAGTAGTCCAGGGACAGGGCCTTATGGCTACACCTTC	CASSPGTGPYGYTF
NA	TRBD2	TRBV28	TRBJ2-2	TGTGCCAGCAATCGGGGGGACACCGGGGAGCTGTTTTTT	CASNRGDTGELFF
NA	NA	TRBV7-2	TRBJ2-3	TGTGCCAGCAGCTTAGGGATTTACAGAACAGGGGATACGCAGTATTTT	CASSLGIYRTGDTQYF
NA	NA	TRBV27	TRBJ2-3	TGTGCCAGCAGTTTATCGAACTACGGCGAAATTAGCACAGATACGCAGTATTTT	CASSLSNYGEISTDTQYF